This T cell receptor beta chain appears in the sequencing data of a study of T cell repertoires in cytomegalovirus infection. Study summary: HLA-C-restricted CMV epitopes, recently identified, and well-studied HLA-B-restricted ones were used by the study. It can be stated that public TCR beta signatures indicated CMV infection as well as a matching HLA type. Study results and caveats: The ex vivo response showed dominance by HLA-C-restricted CMV-specific TCR beta clonotypes. The cumulative frequency of public TCR beta families distinguished individuals who carried CMV together with the relevant HLA.

Germline V CDR1 and CDR2: SGHRS, YFSETQ. CDR3 length equals 13 residues. V lost 0 bases and J lost 5, with 9 bases in between. TCRdb fed the reads into MiXCR, producing one record per CDR3 protein. The sample contains approximately 730,000 distinct CDR3 sequences, approximately 33% of which appear only once. As regards this clonotype: Its antigen remains unknown.

The sample was cultured PBMCs, taken from culture after CMV antigen stimulation. The TCR was taken from a human donor in good health (CMV status not recorded). Some clones in this sample may be carry-over from other donors' samples. The chain combines TRBV5-1 with TRBJ2-7; D may match TRBD1 or TRBD2 (5 bases each). The CDR3 DNA reads as TGCGCCAGCAGCTTGGCCCGGGGCGACGAGCAGTACTTC. Translating it yields CASSLARGDEQYF.